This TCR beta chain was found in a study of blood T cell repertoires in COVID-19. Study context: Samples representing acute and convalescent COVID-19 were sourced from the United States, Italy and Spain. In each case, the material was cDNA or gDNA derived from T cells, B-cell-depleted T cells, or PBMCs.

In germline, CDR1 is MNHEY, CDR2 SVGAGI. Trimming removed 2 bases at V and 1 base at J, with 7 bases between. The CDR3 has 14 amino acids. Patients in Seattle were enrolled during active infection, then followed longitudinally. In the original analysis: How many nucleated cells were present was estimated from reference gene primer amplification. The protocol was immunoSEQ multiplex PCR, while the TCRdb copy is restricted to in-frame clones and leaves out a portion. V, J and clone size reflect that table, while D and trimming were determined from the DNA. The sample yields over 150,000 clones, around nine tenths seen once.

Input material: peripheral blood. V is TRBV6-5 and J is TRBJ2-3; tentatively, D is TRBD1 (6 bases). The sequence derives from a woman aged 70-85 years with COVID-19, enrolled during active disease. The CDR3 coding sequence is TGTGCCAGCAGTTACAACAGGGGCACAGATACGCAGTATTTT. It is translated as CASSYNRGTDTQYF.